This T cell receptor beta chain was sequenced in a study of blood T cell repertoires in COVID-19. TCRdb keeps only in-frame clones here, not all; method: immunoSEQ multiplex PCR. Here the sample spans 360,000 or so clones, approximately 89% being singletons. The CDR3 runs to 16 residues. Per the germline V gene, CDR1 is SGHTA and CDR2 is FQGNSA. V trimming: 3 bases; J trimming: 4 bases; junction bases outside the gene matches: 8. The sample consisted of PBMCs or T cells enriched from blood (not recorded which). V gene TRBV7-2 combines with J gene TRBJ1-4, with 7 nucleotides matching TRBD1. The clonotype was recovered from a woman aged 25 to 39 who had recovered from COVID-19. The CDR3 is CASSFKLRDSNEKLFF. Here the CDR3 DNA reads TGTGCCAGCAGCTTCAAACTCCGGGACAGTAATGAAAAACTGTTTTTT.